The 7 T cell receptor beta chains below all came from one sample that was sequenced in a study of blood T cell repertoires in COVID-19. Measured with immunoSEQ multiplex PCR; TCRdb has only the in-frame clones, and not every one. The sample lists around 200,000 clones, 89% occurring once. Sequencing used PBMCs or T cells enriched from blood (not recorded which). The receptors were gathered from a woman younger than 35 who had recovered from COVID-19.

The rearrangement uses TRBV29-1 and TRBJ2-3; TRBD1 agrees at 11 bases. Germline CDR1 SQVTM, CDR2 ANQGSEA. The CDR3 covers 14 residues. Unmatched junction bases numbered 2, after V lost 6 bases and J lost 0 bases. CDR3 sequence reads: CSVRTGGSTDTQYF. The CDR3 coding sequence is TGCAGCGTCAGGACAGGGGGCAGCACAGATACGCAGTATTTT.

This chain connects TRBV19 to TRBJ1-1, with no clear D. In germline, CDR1 is LNHDA, CDR2 SQIVND (reference sequence). The V end was cut by 5 bases, the J end by 3 bases, with 13 bases between. CDR3 length: 14 amino acids. The CDR3 here is CASSPETSHTEAFF. CDR3 DNA: TGTGCCAGTAGTCCCGAAACGAGTCACACTGAAGCTTTCTTT.

The rearrangement uses TRBV10-3 and TRBJ2-3, with D possibly matching TRBD1 (6 bases). The CDR3 runs 15 residues. V lost 3 bases, J lost 4 bases, and 14 bases lay in between. Germline V gene data show CDR1 as ENHRY and CDR2 as SYGVKD. The CDR3 nucleotides are TGTGCCATCAGTGACAGGGGCGTAAACTCAGATACGCAGTATTTT. Amino acids: CAISDRGVNSDTQYF.

The V call is TRBV7-9, the J call TRBJ2-1; unclear D gene. CDR1 is SEHNR, CDR2 FQNEAQ, per germline (reference sequence). V lost 1 base and J 5 bases, leaving 6 bases between the germline ends. This CDR3 has 13 amino acids. DNA of the CDR3: TGTGCCAGCAGCTTAGGTGGCCACAATGAGCAGTTCTTC. This translates into CASSLGGHNEQFF.

Written as DNA, the CDR3 is TGCGCCAGCAGCCTCCTTGTGGGGGCGCGATACGAGCAGTACTTC. This codes for CASSLLVGARYEQYF. V is TRBV5-1 and J is TRBJ2-7; weak D call: TRBD1 (6 bases). This CDR3 has 15 residues. In germline, CDR1 is SGHRS, CDR2 YFSETQ. V lost 4 bases to trimming and J lost 4 bases, with 18 bases between them. The complete variable domain, with remaining parts taken from reference TRBV5-1 and TRBJ2-7, reads KAGVTQTPRYLIKTRGQQVTLSCSPISGHRSVSWYQQTPGQGLQFLFEYFSETQRNKGNFPGRFSGRQFSNSRSEMNVSTLELGDSALYLCASSLLVGARYEQYFGPGTRLTVT.

This chain connects TRBV24-1 to TRBJ2-2, with 7 bases fitting TRBD2. The V segment lost 1 base and the J segment 1 base; nucleotides outside the gene matches: 2. Germline values: CDR1 KGHDR, CDR2 SFDVKD. The CDR3 loop spans 16 amino acids. The CDR3 nucleotides read TGTGCCACCAGTGATTTACGCGGGAGGAACACCGGGGAGCTGTTTTTT. It specifies CATSDLRGRNTGELFF.

The chain employs TRBV7-9 and TRBJ2-6; D might be TRBD1 (6 bases). V lost 5 bases to trimming and J lost 4 bases, with 12 bases between them. The CDR3 runs to 15 residues. Germline assignment: CDR1 SEHNR and CDR2 FQNEAQ (reference sequence). The CDR3 spells CASSPTGSGANVLTF. The CDR3 nucleotides read TGTGCCAGCAGCCCCACAGGGTCCGGGGCCAACGTCCTGACTTTC.